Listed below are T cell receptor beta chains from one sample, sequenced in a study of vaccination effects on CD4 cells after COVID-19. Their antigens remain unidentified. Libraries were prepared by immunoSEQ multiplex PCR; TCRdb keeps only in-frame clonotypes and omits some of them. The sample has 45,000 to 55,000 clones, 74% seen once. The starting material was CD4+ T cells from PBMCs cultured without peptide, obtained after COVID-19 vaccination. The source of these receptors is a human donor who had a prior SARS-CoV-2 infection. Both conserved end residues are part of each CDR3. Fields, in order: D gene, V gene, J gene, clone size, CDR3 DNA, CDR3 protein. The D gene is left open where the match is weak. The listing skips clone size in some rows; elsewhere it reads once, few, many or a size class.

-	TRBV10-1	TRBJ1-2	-	TGCGCCAGCGGGGGGTGTGACTATGGCTACACCTTC	CASGGCDYGYTF
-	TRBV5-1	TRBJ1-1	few	TGCGCCAGCAGCAATCAATCAGCCGCTTTCTTT	CASSNQSAAFF
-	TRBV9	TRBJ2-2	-	TGTGCCAGCAGCCCCGGACCGTACACCGGGGAGCTGTTTTTT	CASSPGPYTGELFF
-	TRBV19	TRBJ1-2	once	TGTGCCAGTAGTAAGGACTCCAACTATGGCTACACCTTC	CASSKDSNYGYTF
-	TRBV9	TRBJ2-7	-	TGTGCCAGCAGCGTAGGGTTAGCCTACGAGCAGTACTTC	CASSVGLAYEQYF
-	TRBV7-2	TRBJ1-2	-	TGTGTCAGCAGCCCCCATCAATCCGGGATCTATGGCTACACCTTC	CVSSPHQSGIYGYTF
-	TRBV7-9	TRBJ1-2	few	TGTGCCAGCAGCTTAACTTCCAGGTCTAACTATGGCTACACCTTC	CASSLTSRSNYGYTF
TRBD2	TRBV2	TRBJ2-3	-	TGTGCCAGCAGTGAGTTGCTAGCGGCGGAAAATACGCAGTATTTT	CASSELLAAENTQYF
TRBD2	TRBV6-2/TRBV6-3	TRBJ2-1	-	TGTGCCAGCAGCCCAGTTGCGGGAGAGATCAATGAGCAGTTCTTC	CASSPVAGEINEQFF
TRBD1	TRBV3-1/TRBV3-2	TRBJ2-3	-	TGTGCCAGCAGCCGAGGGGGCTTCACAGATACGCAGTATTTT	CASSRGGFTDTQYF
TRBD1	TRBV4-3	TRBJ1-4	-	TGCGCCAGCAGCTCGACAGGGGGCTATGAAAAACTGTTTTTT	CASSSTGGYEKLFF
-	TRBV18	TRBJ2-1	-	TGTGCCAGCTCACCACCGTCCGATATAGAGCAGTTCTTC	CASSPPSDIEQFF
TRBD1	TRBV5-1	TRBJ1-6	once	TGCGCCAGCAGCTTGGCGACAGGGGGCAATCAGAATTCACCCCTCCACTTT	CASSLATGGNQNSPLHF
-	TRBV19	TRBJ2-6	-	TGTGCCAGTAGTATAGTTGGAGGGGTCCCTGGGGCCAACGTCCTGACTTTC	CASSIVGGVPGANVLTF
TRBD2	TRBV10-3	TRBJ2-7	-	TGTGCCATCAGCGGGACTAGCGGGATCGGGACCTACGAGCAGTACTTC	CAISGTSGIGTYEQYF
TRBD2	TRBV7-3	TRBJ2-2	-	TGTGCCAGCAGCTTTACGAGCGGGGGCTACACCGGGGAGCTGTTTTTT	CASSFTSGGYTGELFF
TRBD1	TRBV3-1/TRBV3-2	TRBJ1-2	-	TGTGCCAGCAGCCCACACGACAGGGGGCTTGGCTACACCTTC	CASSPHDRGLGYTF
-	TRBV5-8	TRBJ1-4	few	TGTGCCAGCAGCGTCGTCCGCGGGAGGTTGGATGAAAAACTGTTTTTT	CASSVVRGRLDEKLFF
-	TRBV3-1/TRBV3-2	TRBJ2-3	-	TGTGCCAGCAGCCCACTTAGCACAGATACGCAGTATTTT	CASSPLSTDTQYF
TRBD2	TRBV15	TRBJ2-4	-	TGTGCCACCAGCAGGGAACCCGGGGGGTGGCGTTTGCGACTAGCCAAAAACATTCAGTACTTC	CATSREPGGWRLRLAKNIQYF
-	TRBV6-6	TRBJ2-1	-	TGTGCCAGCAGGGCATCCACCTACAATGAGCAGTTCTTC	CASRASTYNEQFF
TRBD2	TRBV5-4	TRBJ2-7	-	TGTGCCAGCAGCTTGGGGCCAGCGGGGATTAACTACGAGCAGTACTTC	CASSLGPAGINYEQYF
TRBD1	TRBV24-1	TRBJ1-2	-	TGTGCCACCAGTGATCCGGACAGGGACTATGGCTACACCTTC	CATSDPDRDYGYTF
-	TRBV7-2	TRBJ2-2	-	TGTGCCAGCAGCCCCTCCGGGGCGCCCGGGGAGCTGTTTTTT	CASSPSGAPGELFF
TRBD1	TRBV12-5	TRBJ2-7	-	TGTGCTAGTGGAAGGGACAGGGCCCCTTACGAGCAGTACTTC	CASGRDRAPYEQYF
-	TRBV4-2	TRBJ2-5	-	TGTGCCAGCAGCCAAGATTTAGGGAAGGGAGAGACCCAGTACTTC	CASSQDLGKGETQYF
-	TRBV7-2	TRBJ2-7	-	TGTGCCAGCAGCCCCAGTTGGGGGGAAACCTACGAGCAGTACTTC	CASSPSWGETYEQYF
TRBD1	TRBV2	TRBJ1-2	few	TGTGCCAGCCCAACCGGGACAGGGAAAGGCTACACCTTC	CASPTGTGKGYTF
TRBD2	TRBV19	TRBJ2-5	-	TGTGCCAGTAGTACCGAGCGGGAGGGCGGAGGGACCCAGTACTTC	CASSTEREGGGTQYF
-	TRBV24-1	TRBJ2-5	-	TGTGCCACCAGTGATTCCGGTAGGGAGACCCAGTACTTC	CATSDSGRETQYF
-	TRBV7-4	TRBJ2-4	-	TGTGCCAGCAGCTATGGGTTGGTGTTCCTTCTAGCCAAAAACATTCAGTACTTC	CASSYGLVFLLAKNIQYF
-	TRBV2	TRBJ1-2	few	TGTGCCAGCAGTAGGTCGCAGAATAACTATGGCTACACCTTC	CASSRSQNNYGYTF
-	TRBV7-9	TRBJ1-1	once	TGTGCCAGCAGCTCCTGGACAGTAACTGAAGCTTTCTTT	CASSSWTVTEAFF
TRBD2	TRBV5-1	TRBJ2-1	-	TGCGCCAGCAGCTTGACCTTACTAGCGGGAGGGCCGAATGAGCAGTTCTTC	CASSLTLLAGGPNEQFF
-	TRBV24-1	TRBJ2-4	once	TGTGCCAACGGACATGCCAAAAACATTCAGTACTTC	CANGHAKNIQYF
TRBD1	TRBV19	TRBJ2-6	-	TGTGCCAGTAGTATTATAGGGGGCGGTTCTGGGGCCAACGTCCTGACTTTC	CASSIIGGGSGANVLTF
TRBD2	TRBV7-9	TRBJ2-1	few	TGTGCCAGCTCAGCCAGCGGGAGCGATGAGCAGTTCTTC	CASSASGSDEQFF
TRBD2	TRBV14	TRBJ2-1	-	TGTGCCAGCAATCCCCCGGGGGGTGGAAATGAGCAGTTCTTC	CASNPPGGGNEQFF
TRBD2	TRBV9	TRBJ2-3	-	TGTGCCAGCAGCGTAGGCCCGCCTAGCGGGAGGACAGATACGCAGTATTTT	CASSVGPPSGRTDTQYF
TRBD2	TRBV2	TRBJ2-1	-	TGTGCCAGCAGGAAAACGACTAGCGGGGCCTACAATGAGCAGTTCTTC	CASRKTTSGAYNEQFF
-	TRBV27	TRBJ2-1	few	TGTGCCAGCACCAGGGTAGGCGGCGAGCAGTTCTTC	CASTRVGGEQFF
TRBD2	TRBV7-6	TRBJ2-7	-	TGTGCCAGCAGCACTCGGACTAGCGGTTCCTACGAGCAGTACTTC	CASSTRTSGSYEQYF
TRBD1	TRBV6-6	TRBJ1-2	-	TGTGCCAGCAGTTCGCAGGGGGCGTATGGCTACACCTTC	CASSSQGAYGYTF
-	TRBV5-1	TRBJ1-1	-	TGCGCCAGCAGCTTTACGGGGGCCCCTTTGGACACTGAAGCTTTCTTT	CASSFTGAPLDTEAFF